A single sample is the source of the 11 T cell receptor beta chains below, sequenced in a study of blood T cell repertoires in COVID-19. TCRdb keeps only in-frame clones here, not all; method: immunoSEQ multiplex PCR. The table shows about 320,000 clones, with 80% to 90% occurring only once. The sequenced sample consisted of peripheral blood. The origin of the receptors is a man between 18 and 35 years old who had recovered from COVID-19.

The rearrangement joins TRBV3-1 (or the pseudogene TRBV3-2) to TRBJ2-3, with TRBD2 matching over 12 bases. Germline lookup yields CDR1 LGHDT and CDR2 YNNKEL (reference sequence). V was pared by 5 bases and J by 0 bases, with 6 bases of the junction left unmatched. This CDR3 comprises 17 residues. CDR3: CASSVRLAGASTDTQYF. CDR3 sequence (DNA): TGTGCCAGCAGCGTCAGACTAGCGGGGGCTAGCACAGATACGCAGTATTTT.

CDR3 nucleotide sequence: TGTGCCAGCAGCTTAGTACTTCAGGGCGGAATCGAAAAACTGTTTTTT. Encoded protein: CASSLVLQGGIEKLFF. The chain recombines TRBV7-9 with TRBJ1-4; the D gene is possibly TRBD1 (5 bases). Germline CDR1 SEHNR, CDR2 FQNEAQ (reference sequence). There are 16 residues in the CDR3. Trimming removed 1 base from V and 8 bases from J, with 17 bases in between.

The chain couples TRBV27 to TRBJ2-2; no reliable D call. The CDR3 covers 13 residues. Germline CDR1 MNHEY, CDR2 SMNVEV (reference sequence). V gave up 3 bases and J gave up 5 bases, with 7 bases separating them. CDR3 coding DNA: TGTGCCAGCAGTTTTATGTCTACCGGGGAGCTGTTTTTT. It encodes CASSFMSTGELFF.

CDR3 bases: TGTGCCAGCGGCGACACAAACTATGGCTACACCTTC. Protein: CASGDTNYGYTF. The V call is TRBV2, the J call TRBJ1-2; no clear D. Looked up from germline, CDR1 is SNHLY and CDR2 is FYNNEI. The CDR3 covers 12 residues. V was pared by 8 bases and J by 2 bases, with 9 bases between.

V and J are TRBV13 and TRBJ2-7, with D maybe TRBD1 (6 bases). This CDR3 comprises 14 residues. The V end was cut by 5 bases, the J end by 3 bases, with 14 bases between. CDR1 and CDR2 from the germline V gene are PRHDT and FYEKMQ (reference sequence). In nucleotides, the CDR3 is TGTGCCAGCAGCCGCCGGGACACCCTCTACGAGCAGTACTTC. Protein sequence: CASSRRDTLYEQYF.

The gene calls are TRBV28 and TRBJ2-1; 7 bases line up with TRBD2. The length of the CDR3 is 12 residues. CDR1 is MDHEN and CDR2 is SYDVKM in the germline V gene. V lost 4 bases and J lost 7; bases outside the gene matches: 1. The CDR3 DNA sequence: TGTGCCAGCAGTTATAGCGGGAATGAGCAGTTCTTC. Protein: CASSYSGNEQFF.

V is TRBV29-1 and J is TRBJ1-1; D perhaps matches TRBD1 (6 bases). The CDR3 extends over 11 amino acids. V lost 5 bases to trimming and J lost 5 bases, with 9 bases between them. The germline gives CDR1 SQVTM, CDR2 ANQGSEA. In nucleotides, the CDR3 is TGCAGCGTTACAGGGAAAACTGAAGCTTTCTTT. This gives the protein CSVTGKTEAFF.

This chain joins TRBV6-1 and TRBJ1-2; 8 nucleotides align to TRBD1. The CDR3 spans 16 residues. Unmatched junction bases numbered 8, after V lost 3 bases and J lost 2 bases. CDR1 and CDR2 from the germline V gene are MNHNS and SASEGT. The CDR3, as DNA: TGTGCCAGCAGTGACCCCGGACAGGGTGCAAACTATGGCTACACCTTC. This codes for CASSDPGQGANYGYTF.

Here the CDR3 reads CASRAAWDRVETQYF. The CDR3 bases are TGTGCCAGCAGGGCTGCTTGGGACAGGGTTGAGACCCAGTACTTC. This sequence joins TRBV27 and TRBJ2-5; 9 bases fit TRBD1. Germline V lookup: CDR1 MNHEY, CDR2 SMNVEV (reference sequence). Trimming took 6 bases from V and 5 from J; bases not matched to a gene: 10. The length of the CDR3 is 15 residues.

J is TRBJ2-5 and V is TRBV30, with D perhaps matching TRBD2 (5 bases). The CDR3 has 14 residues. V gave up 4 bases and J gave up 2 bases, with 14 bases separating them. Germline V gene sequence: CDR1 GTSNPN, CDR2 SVGIG (reference sequence). Here the CDR3 DNA reads TGTGCCTGGACCACTAGTCCGGGGCAAGAGACCCAGTACTTC. This translates into CAWTTSPGQETQYF.

CDR3 coding DNA: TGTGCCACCAGTGACTCGCGGGTGGACCAAGAGACCCAGTACTTC. It encodes CATSDSRVDQETQYF. This chain connects TRBV24-1 to TRBJ2-5, with D tentatively TRBD2 (5 bases). This CDR3 contains 15 residues. V shed 4 bases and J shed 0 bases, with 11 bases lying between them. Germline loops: CDR1 KGHDR, CDR2 SFDVKD.